The 2 T cell receptor beta chains in this list originate from one sample, sequenced in a study of OX40 agonist ivuxolimab in advanced cancers. Sequencing was performed with immunoSEQ multiplex PCR; in TCRdb, only in-frame clones are kept and a portion is missing. The repertoire has 65,000 to 90,000 clones, roughly 89% of them found once; the top ten carry roughly 8.4%. Sequenced material: CD4+ or CD8+ T cells sorted from blood, taken in a trial of the OX40 agonist ivuxolimab. The receptors shown here come from an adult with an advanced solid tumor such as melanoma, head and neck, liver or kidney cancer.

The chain carries TRBV27 and TRBJ1-1; D uncertain. CDR3 length equals 13 residues. CDR1 and CDR2 from the germline V gene are MNHEY and SMNVEV (reference sequence). Trimming stripped 3 bases from V and 6 bases from J, with 11 bases between. CDR3 sequence (DNA): TGTGCCAGCAGTTTGATGAGGATGGCTGAAGCTTTCTTT. Its translation: CASSLMRMAEAFF.

This chain uses TRBV7-9 with TRBJ2-1; 12 bases agree with TRBD2. Germline V CDR1 and CDR2: SEHNR, FQNEAQ (reference sequence). V trimming: 2 bases; J trimming: 2 bases; junction bases outside the gene matches: 10. The CDR3 totals 19 residues. CDR3 protein: CASSLKTSGGVAPYNEQFF. CDR3 nucleotide sequence: TGTGCCAGCAGCTTAAAGACTAGCGGGGGAGTAGCCCCCTACAATGAGCAGTTCTTC.